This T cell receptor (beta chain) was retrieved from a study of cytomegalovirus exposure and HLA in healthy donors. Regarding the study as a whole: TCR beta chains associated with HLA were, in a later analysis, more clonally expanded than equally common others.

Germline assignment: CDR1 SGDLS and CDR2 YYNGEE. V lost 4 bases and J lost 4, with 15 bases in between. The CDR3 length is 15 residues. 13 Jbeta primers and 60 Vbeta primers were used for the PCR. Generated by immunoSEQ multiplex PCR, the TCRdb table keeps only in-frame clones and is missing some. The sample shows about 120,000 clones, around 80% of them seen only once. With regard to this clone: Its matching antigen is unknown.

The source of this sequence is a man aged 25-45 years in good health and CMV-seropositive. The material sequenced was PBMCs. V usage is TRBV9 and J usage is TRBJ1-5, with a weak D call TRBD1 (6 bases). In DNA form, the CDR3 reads TGTGCCAGCAGCCCGGAGGGGGGGCCGAATCAGCCCCAGCATTTT. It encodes CASSPEGGPNQPQHF.